One and the same sample provided the 32 T cell receptor beta chains below, sequenced in a study of T cells in Graves' hyperthyroidism and ophthalmopathy. The TCR beta CDR3 regions underwent amplification using RNA transcripts as the source. Initially, a first-round RT-PCR of the TCR CDR3 employed the HTBI primer set. TCRdb reanalysed the multiplex PCR reads using MiXCR and keeps one entry per CDR3 protein. The sample has about 580,000 distinct CDR3 sequences; 35% to 55% are singletons. The sequenced sample consisted of peripheral blood or thyroid tissue (not recorded which). The receptor source for this set is a young woman with Graves' hyperthyroidism.

This clonotype was recorded many times. The genes are TRBV29-1 and TRBJ2-7; 9 nucleotides match TRBD1. V was pared by 6 bases and J by 4 bases, with 7 bases of the junction left unmatched. The V gene's germline CDR1 is SQVTM and CDR2 ANQGSEA. This CDR3 is 13 amino acids long. CDR3 sequence reads: CSVKDRGGYEQYF. The CDR3 nucleotides read TGCAGCGTGAAGGACAGGGGCGGGTACGAGCAGTACTTC.

This clonotype was recorded many times. The gene calls are TRBV6-5 and TRBJ2-5; D gene uncertain. The CDR3 is 14 amino acids. Germline V gene data show CDR1 as MNHEY and CDR2 as SVGAGI. Trimming left V 5 bases short and J 2 bases short, with 12 bases between. CDR3 sequence: CASSTRAGQETQYF. The CDR3 nucleotides read TGTGCCAGCAGTACAAGGGCCGGACAAGAGACCCAGTACTTC.

The sample holds many counts of this clonotype. The chain joins TRBV20-1 to TRBJ2-1, with 12 positions matching TRBD1. The CDR3 totals 13 residues. The germline CDR1 and CDR2 sequences are DFQATT and SNEGSKA (reference sequence). The V segment lost 4 bases and the J segment 9 bases; nucleotides outside the gene matches: 4. CDR3 nucleotides: TGCAGTGCTATGGGACAGGGGGCTGGTGAGCAGTTCTTC. The encoded protein is CSAMGQGAGEQFF.

The rearrangement uses TRBV7-6 and TRBJ2-5, with TRBD2 matching over 11 bases. Judging by the DNA end, TRBJ2-4 fits better; the J call may be wrong. The CDR3 sequence is 21 residues long. Germline V gene sequence: CDR1 SGHVS, CDR2 FNYEAQ. The CDR3: CASSPRNSLAGVTEAKNIQYF. The CDR3 DNA is TGTGCCAGCAGCCCACGCAACTCACTAGCGGGAGTAACTGAGGCCAAAAACATTCAGTACTTC.

This rearrangement joins TRBV19 to TRBJ1-3; D uncertain. This CDR3 is built from 11 residues. Trimming removed 4 bases from V and 8 bases from J, with 6 bases in between. Germline CDR1 is LNHDA and CDR2 is SQIVND (reference sequence). CDR3: CASSTGDTIYF. CDR3 coding DNA: TGTGCCAGTAGTACGGGAGACACCATATATTTT.

This clonotype was observed many times. V usage is TRBV19 and J usage is TRBJ1-1; D gene unclear. This CDR3 has 15 amino acids. Germline loops: CDR1 LNHDA, CDR2 SQIVND (reference sequence). The V end was cut by 9 bases, the J end by 4 bases, with 21 bases between. The CDR3 nucleotides read TGTGCCAGCAGCCCAAGGACTGGCGGGAGCACTGAAGCTTTCTTT. Its protein is CASSPRTGGSTEAFF.

In this sample, this clonotype turned up a few times. V gene TRBV29-1 combines with J gene TRBJ2-1, with 11 bases fitting TRBD2. The J segment lost 9 bases and the V segment lost 0 bases, leaving 13 bases of the junction unmatched. In germline, CDR1 is SQVTM, CDR2 ANQGSEA. The CDR3 consists of 17 residues. In nucleotides, the CDR3 is TGCAGCGTTGAAGAAGAGATGCTAGCGGGAGGATTAGGTGAGCAGTTCTTC. Protein: CSVEEEMLAGGLGEQFF.

The chain employs TRBV4-1 and TRBJ1-5, with D perhaps matching TRBD1 (5 bases). Germline V CDR1 and CDR2: MGHRA, YSYEKL. The CDR3 is made up of 16 amino acids. Trimming stripped 1 base from V and 1 base from J, with 11 bases between. The CDR3 spells CASSQAPGRSNQPQHF. The CDR3 DNA sequence: TGCGCCAGCAGCCAAGCGCCGGGACGCAGCAATCAGCCCCAGCATTTT.

The chain couples TRBV9 to TRBJ1-1; D call uncertain. Germline CDR1 SGDLS, CDR2 YYNGEE. The CDR3 loop spans 15 amino acids. V lost 2 bases to trimming and J lost 1 base, with 12 bases between them. The CDR3 region has the DNA TGTGCCAGCAGCGTTTCGGGCAGCCGGAACACTGAAGCTTTCTTT. Its protein product is CASSVSGSRNTEAFF. Drawing the rest from reference TRBV9 and TRBJ1-1, the complete variable domain is DSGVTQTPKHLITATGQRVTLRCSPRSGDLSVYWYQQSLDQGLQFLIQYYNGEERAKGNILERFSAQQFPDLHSELNLSSLELGDSALYFCASSVSGSRNTEAFFGQGTRLTVV.

A remark on this clonotype: A much bigger clone sits one base away, suggesting this may be a read error. Given the absence of the conserved phenylalanine or tryptophan at the CDR3 end, a read error is likely. This chain joins TRBV7-2 and TRBJ2-5; 10 positions agree with TRBD2. Trimming at V came to 6 bases and at J to 1 base, leaving 5 bases not matched to a gene. This CDR3 is built from 15 residues. Germline-derived CDR1 and CDR2 are SGHTA and FQGNSA. CDR3 bases: TGTGCCAGCAGATCTAGCGGGGGAGCCCAAGAGACCCAGTACCTC. This codes for CASRSSGGAQETQYL.

This clonotype was detected ten times or more. The rearrangement joins TRBV6-2 or TRBV6-3 to TRBJ1-1; tentatively, D is TRBD1 (5 bases). V was cut by 1 base and J by 4 bases, with 10 bases left in between. The length of the CDR3 is 14 residues. The germline CDR1 and CDR2 sequences are MNHEY and SVGEGT. CDR3 amino acids: CASSYYGAGTEAFF. Written as DNA, the CDR3 is TGTGCCAGCAGTTACTACGGGGCCGGCACTGAAGCTTTCTTT.

This clonotype was observed many times. J is TRBJ1-1 and V is TRBV5-1, with 9 bases identical to TRBD1. The junction had 7 bases not matched to a gene; V was cut back by 0 bases and J by 1 base. In germline, CDR1 is SGHRS, CDR2 YFSETQ. The CDR3 contains 17 residues. CDR3 bases: TGCGCCAGCAGCTTGGGCAGGACAGGGGTGTCGAACACTGAAGCTTTCTTT. This translates into CASSLGRTGVSNTEAFF.

This clonotype was picked up a small number of times. The chain is built from TRBV29-1 and TRBJ2-2; D may match TRBD1 or TRBD2 (6 bases each). V was cut by 3 bases and J by 5 bases, with 19 bases left in between. Germline loops: CDR1 SQVTM, CDR2 ANQGSEA. The CDR3 spans 16 residues. CDR3 nucleotides: TGCAGCGTTGACCACTCCACCCGGGGGCGGACCGGGGAGCTGTTTTTT. Translation: CSVDHSTRGRTGELFF.

The rearrangement links TRBV29-1 to TRBJ2-7, with TRBD1 matching over 9 bases. The V segment lost 7 bases and the J segment 3 bases; nucleotides outside the gene matches: 4. CDR3 size: 12 residues. CDR1 is SQVTM, CDR2 ANQGSEA, per germline. CDR3 coding DNA: TGCAGCGCTAGACAGGGGGTCTACGAGCAGTACTTC. Encoded protein: CSARQGVYEQYF.

At least ten counts were recorded for this clonotype. This chain uses TRBV7-8 with TRBJ1-6; 7 bases line up with TRBD1. CDR3 length: 15 amino acids. V lost 4 bases and J lost 7; bases outside the gene matches: 7. Germline V gene data show CDR1 as SGHVS and CDR2 as FQNEAQ. CDR3 sequence: CASSYDRDSNSPLHF. The CDR3 DNA follows: TGTGCCAGCAGCTACGACCGGGACAGCAATTCACCCCTCCACTTT.

The rearrangement joins TRBV12-3 or TRBV12-4 to TRBJ1-2, with 7 positions matching TRBD1. The CDR3 totals 16 residues. V dropped 3 bases and J dropped 3; count of bases not matched to a gene: 10. The CDR3 sequence is CASSLTVGQADYGYTF. CDR3 coding DNA: TGTGCCAGCAGTTTGACGGTCGGACAGGCGGACTATGGCTACACCTTC.

This chain connects TRBV7-2 to TRBJ1-2; D may be TRBD1 (6 bases). Germline V gives CDR1 SGHTA, CDR2 FQGNSA. The V end was cut by 5 bases, the J end by 9 bases, with 19 bases between. This CDR3 region has 14 residues. The CDR3 DNA sequence: TGTGCCAGCAGCCAAGATGGGACAATCTCTAGCTACACCTTC. This codes for CASSQDGTISSYTF.

The CDR3 DNA is TGCAGCGTTGTGGGGGCTTCGGAGACCCAGTACTTC. Protein: CSVVGASETQYF. This chain connects TRBV29-1 to TRBJ2-5, with a weak D call TRBD1 (6 bases). Trimming left V 4 bases short and J 5 bases short, with 11 bases between. Germline lookup yields CDR1 SQVTM and CDR2 ANQGSEA. This CDR3 is 12 amino acids long.

This clonotype has ten or more counts. This chain connects TRBV6-2 or TRBV6-3 to TRBJ2-5; D possibly uses TRBD1 or TRBD2 (5 bases each). The length of the CDR3 is 14 residues. From germline, CDR1 is MNHEY and CDR2 SVGEGT. V gave up 5 bases and J gave up 4 bases, with 14 bases separating them. Here the CDR3 reads CASSRPTEGETQYF. The CDR3 DNA reads TGTGCCAGCAGTCGCCCGACAGAGGGAGAGACCCAGTACTTC.

As regards this clonotype: This could be a read error, since a much larger clone is one nucleotide away. As the CDR3 is not closed by the conserved phenylalanine or tryptophan, this likely results from a read error. The chain uses TRBV27 and TRBJ1-2, with D unresolved. This CDR3 region has 13 residues. Germline V lookup: CDR1 MNHEY, CDR2 SMNVEV (reference sequence). V was pared by 3 bases and J by 4 bases, with 9 bases between. DNA of the CDR3: TGTGCCAGCAGTTTTCGCACGAGCTATGGCTACACCCTC. Translated: CASSFRTSYGYTL.

This clonotype was counted at least ten times. This sequence joins TRBV29-1 and TRBJ2-2; 7 bases line up with TRBD1. The CDR3 has 18 amino acids. CDR1 is SQVTM and CDR2 is ANQGSEA in the germline V gene. Unmatched junction bases numbered 13, after V lost 1 base and J lost 2 bases. CDR3: CSVEVPPGDRANTGELFF. The CDR3 DNA is TGCAGCGTTGAAGTTCCCCCCGGGGACAGAGCTAACACCGGGGAGCTGTTTTTT.

The rearrangement joins TRBV20-1 to TRBJ1-4, with unresolved D. Germline V lookup: CDR1 DFQATT, CDR2 SNEGSKA (reference sequence). Trimming removed 3 bases at V and 2 bases at J, with 4 bases between. CDR3 length: 12 amino acids. The CDR3 sequence is CSASNTNEKLFF. CDR3 nucleotide sequence: TGCAGTGCTAGTAACACTAATGAAAAACTGTTTTTT.

This clonotype was counted a single time. The chain is built from TRBV10-3 and TRBJ2-3; D possibly corresponds to TRBD2 (5 bases). The CDR3 totals 21 residues. V lost 0 bases to trimming and J lost 0 bases, with 25 bases between them. From germline, CDR1 is ENHRY and CDR2 SYGVKD. CDR3 residues: CAISESGAERRGITSTDTQYF. The CDR3 DNA sequence: TGTGCCATCAGTGAGTCGGGCGCCGAACGGAGAGGGATAACTAGCACAGATACGCAGTATTTT.

V gene TRBV10-1 combines with J gene TRBJ2-7; 9 nucleotides line up with TRBD1. The germline V gene encodes CDR1 WNHNN and CDR2 SYGVQD (reference sequence). With 0 bases clipped from V and 5 bases from J, the junction kept 5 bases outside the gene matches. CDR3 size: 15 residues. The CDR3 nucleotides are TGCGCCAGCAGTGAGTCAAGGGGACAGGGCGACGAGCAGTACTTC. Protein sequence: CASSESRGQGDEQYF.

At least ten counts were recorded for this clonotype. The chain recombines TRBV7-9 with TRBJ2-7, with D possibly being TRBD1 (6 bases). This CDR3 is 14 amino acids long. Trimming took off 5 bases at V and 5 bases at J, with 16 bases between the two ends. Germline CDR1 is SEHNR and CDR2 is FQNEAQ (reference sequence). The CDR3 nucleotides are TGTGCCAGCAGCCACCCCCAGGGGCCCAACGAGCAGTACTTC. Amino acid sequence: CASSHPQGPNEQYF.

In this sample, this clonotype turned up many times. The chain joins TRBV12-3 or TRBV12-4 to TRBJ2-5, with 9 bases fitting TRBD2. With V trimmed by 5 bases and J by 3 bases, 4 bases remained unmatched. This CDR3 has 14 residues. The CDR3, as DNA: TGTGCCAGCAGTGAGACTAGCGGAGAAGAGACCCAGTACTTC. As protein: CASSETSGEETQYF.

The CDR3 reads CSILTGAEETQYF. The DNA of the CDR3 is TGCAGCATCCTGACAGGGGCTGAAGAGACCCAGTACTTC. The genes are TRBV29-1 and TRBJ2-5; 8 bases are a match to TRBD1. Germline CDR1 is SQVTM and CDR2 is ANQGSEA. The CDR3 is 13 amino acids. V was clipped by 8 bases and J by 3 bases; unmatched bases: 8.

In this sample, this clonotype turned up many times. The chain recombines TRBV6-4 with TRBJ2-2; tentatively, D is TRBD2 (5 bases). The CDR3 sequence is 13 residues long. V was clipped by 0 bases and J by 6 bases, with 5 bases between them. CDR1 MRHNA and CDR2 SNTAGT come from the germline V gene. This chain's CDR3 is CASSDSRAGELFF. The CDR3 coding sequence is TGTGCCAGCAGTGACTCGAGGGCCGGGGAGCTGTTTTTT.

This chain connects TRBV12-3 or TRBV12-4 to TRBJ2-5; D not resolved. V was cut by 5 bases and J by 3 bases, with 13 bases left in between. CDR3 size: 14 residues. This CDR3 is CASSGPLSKETQYF. CDR3 bases: TGTGCCAGCAGTGGCCCCCTCTCGAAAGAGACCCAGTACTTC.

This clonotype was detected many times. V is TRBV6-1 and J is TRBJ1-1, with D unresolved. Germline lookup yields CDR1 MNHNS and CDR2 SASEGT. Trimming shortened V by 0 bases and J by 2 bases, and 7 bases separated the two germline ends. This CDR3 is built from 14 residues. The CDR3 loop reads CASSEADLNTEAFF. Written as DNA, the CDR3 is TGTGCCAGCAGTGAAGCGGATTTAAACACTGAAGCTTTCTTT.

This clonotype has a single count. The V call is TRBV19, the J call TRBJ1-2, with D hard to call. Trimming shortened V by 4 bases and J by 8 bases, and 17 bases separated the two germline ends. Per the germline V gene, CDR1 is LNHDA and CDR2 is SQIVND (reference sequence). The CDR3 contains 14 residues. Here the CDR3 reads CASSTPTEREGYTF. In nucleotides, the CDR3 is TGTGCCAGTAGTACCCCGACGGAAAGGGAGGGCTACACCTTC. The full variable domain, rest sourced from reference TRBV19 and TRBJ1-2, is DGGITQSPKYLFRKEGQNVTLSCEQNLNHDAMYWYRQDPGQGLRLIYYSQIVNDFQKGDIAEGYSVSREKKESFPLTVTSAQKNPTAFYLCASSTPTEREGYTFGSGTRLTVV.

In this sample, this clonotype turned up once. The rearrangement joins TRBV6-6 to TRBJ2-5, with TRBD2 identical over 8 bases. The end of the DNA fits TRBJ2-1 better, so the J call may be wrong. The CDR3 consists of 14 residues. Germline CDR1 is MNHNY and CDR2 is SVGAGI (reference sequence). CDR3 region: CASTIAGRVNEQFF. For the CDR3, the DNA is TGTGCCAGCACCATAGCGGGGCGGGTCAATGAGCAGTTCTTC.